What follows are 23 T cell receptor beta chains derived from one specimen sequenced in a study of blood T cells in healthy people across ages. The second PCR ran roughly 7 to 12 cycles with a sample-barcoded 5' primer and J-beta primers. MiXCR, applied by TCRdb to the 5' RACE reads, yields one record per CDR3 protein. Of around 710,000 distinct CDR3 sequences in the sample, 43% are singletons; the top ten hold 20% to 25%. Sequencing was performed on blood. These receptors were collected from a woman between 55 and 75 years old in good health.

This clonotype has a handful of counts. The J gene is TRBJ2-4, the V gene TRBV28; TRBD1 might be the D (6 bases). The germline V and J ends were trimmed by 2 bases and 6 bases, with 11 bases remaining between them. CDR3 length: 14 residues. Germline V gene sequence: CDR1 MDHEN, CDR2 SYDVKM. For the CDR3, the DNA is TGTGCCAGCAGTTTAAGGGCAGGGGTAAACATTCAGTACTTC. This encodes CASSLRAGVNIQYF.

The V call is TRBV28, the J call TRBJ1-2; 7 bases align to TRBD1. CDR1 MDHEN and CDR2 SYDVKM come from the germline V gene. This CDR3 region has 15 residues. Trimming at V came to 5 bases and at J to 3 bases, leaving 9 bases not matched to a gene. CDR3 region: CASSTDRDPYYGYTF. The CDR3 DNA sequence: TGTGCCAGCAGTACTGACAGGGATCCCTACTATGGCTACACCTTC.

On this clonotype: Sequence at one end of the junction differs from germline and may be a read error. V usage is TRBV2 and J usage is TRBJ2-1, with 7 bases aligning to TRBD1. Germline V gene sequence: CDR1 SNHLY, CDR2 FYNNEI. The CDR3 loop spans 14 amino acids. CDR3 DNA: TGTGTCAGCGACGGGACAGCTCGTTACAATGAGCAGTTCTTC. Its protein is CVSDGTARYNEQFF.

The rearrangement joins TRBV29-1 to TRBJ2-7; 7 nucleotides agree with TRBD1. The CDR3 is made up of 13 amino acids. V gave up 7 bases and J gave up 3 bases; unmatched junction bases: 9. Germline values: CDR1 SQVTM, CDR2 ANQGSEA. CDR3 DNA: TGCAGCGCCGGGGACAGCTCTCTCTACGAGCAGTACTTC. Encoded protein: CSAGDSSLYEQYF.

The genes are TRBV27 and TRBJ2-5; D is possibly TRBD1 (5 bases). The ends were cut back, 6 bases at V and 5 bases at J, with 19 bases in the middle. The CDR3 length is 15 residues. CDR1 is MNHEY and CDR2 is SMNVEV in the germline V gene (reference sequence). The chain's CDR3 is CASRRVLTVRETQYF. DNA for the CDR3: TGTGCCAGCAGACGAGTCCTGACAGTTCGGGAGACCCAGTACTTC.

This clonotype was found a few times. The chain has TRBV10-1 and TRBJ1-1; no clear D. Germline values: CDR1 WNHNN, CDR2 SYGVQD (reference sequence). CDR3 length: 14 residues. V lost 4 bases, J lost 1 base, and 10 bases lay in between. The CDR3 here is CASSGSRGNTEAFF. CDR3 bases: TGCGCCAGCAGTGGAAGCCGGGGGAACACTGAAGCTTTCTTT.

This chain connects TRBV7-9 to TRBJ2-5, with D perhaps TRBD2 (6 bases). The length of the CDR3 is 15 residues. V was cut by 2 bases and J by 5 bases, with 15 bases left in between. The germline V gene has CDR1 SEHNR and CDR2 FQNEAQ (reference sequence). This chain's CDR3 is CASSLTGLGMETQYF. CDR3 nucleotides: TGTGCCAGCAGCTTAACGGGACTGGGGATGGAGACCCAGTACTTC.

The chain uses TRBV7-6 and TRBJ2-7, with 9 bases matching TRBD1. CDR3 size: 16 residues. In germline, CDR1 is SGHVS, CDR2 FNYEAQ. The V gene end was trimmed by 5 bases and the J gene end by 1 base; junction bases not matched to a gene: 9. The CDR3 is CASSEGVGTGSYEQYF. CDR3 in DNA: TGTGCCAGCAGCGAAGGGGTTGGGACAGGGTCCTACGAGCAGTACTTC.

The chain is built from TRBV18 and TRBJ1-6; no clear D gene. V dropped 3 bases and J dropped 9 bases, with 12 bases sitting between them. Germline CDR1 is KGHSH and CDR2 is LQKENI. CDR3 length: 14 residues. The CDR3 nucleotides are TGTGCCAGCTCACCCGGACGGAATGGTTCACCCCTCCACTTT. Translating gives CASSPGRNGSPLHF.

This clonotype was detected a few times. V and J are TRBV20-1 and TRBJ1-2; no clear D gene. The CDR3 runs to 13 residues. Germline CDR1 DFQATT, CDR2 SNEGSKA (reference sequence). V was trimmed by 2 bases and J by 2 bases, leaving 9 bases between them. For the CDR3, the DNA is TGCAGTGCTAGAATCCCCCAGAACTATGGCTACACCTTC. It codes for CSARIPQNYGYTF.

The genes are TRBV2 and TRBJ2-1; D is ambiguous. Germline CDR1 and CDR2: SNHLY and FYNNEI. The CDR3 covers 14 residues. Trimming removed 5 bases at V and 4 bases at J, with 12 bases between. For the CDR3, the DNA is TGTGCCAGCAGTCCAGAGTTATTGTACAATGAGCAGTTCTTC. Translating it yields CASSPELLYNEQFF.

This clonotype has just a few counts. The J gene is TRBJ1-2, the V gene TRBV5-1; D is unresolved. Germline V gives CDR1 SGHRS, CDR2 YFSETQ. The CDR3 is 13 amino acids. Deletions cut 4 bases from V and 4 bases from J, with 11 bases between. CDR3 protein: CASSPGSGYGYTF. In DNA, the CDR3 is TGCGCCAGCAGCCCGGGGTCGGGCTATGGCTACACCTTC.

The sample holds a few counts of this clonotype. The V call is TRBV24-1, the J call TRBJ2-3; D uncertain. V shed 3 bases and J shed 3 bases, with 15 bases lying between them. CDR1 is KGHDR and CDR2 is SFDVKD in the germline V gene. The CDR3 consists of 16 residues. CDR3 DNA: TGTGCCACCAGTGATCCCTCGGGCCGGGTTACAGATACGCAGTATTTT. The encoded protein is CATSDPSGRVTDTQYF.

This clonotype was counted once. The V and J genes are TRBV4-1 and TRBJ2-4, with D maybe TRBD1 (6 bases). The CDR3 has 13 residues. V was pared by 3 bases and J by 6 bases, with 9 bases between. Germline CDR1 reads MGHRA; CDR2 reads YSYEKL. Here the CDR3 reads CASSQVQGNIQYF. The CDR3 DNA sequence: TGCGCCAGCAGCCAGGTACAGGGAAACATTCAGTACTTC.

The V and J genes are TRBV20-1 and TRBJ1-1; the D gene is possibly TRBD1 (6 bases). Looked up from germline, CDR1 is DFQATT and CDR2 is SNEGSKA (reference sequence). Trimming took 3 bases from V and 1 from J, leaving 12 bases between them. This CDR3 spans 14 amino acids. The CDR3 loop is CSASPGESNTEAFF. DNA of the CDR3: TGCAGTGCTAGCCCAGGGGAGTCGAACACTGAAGCTTTCTTT.

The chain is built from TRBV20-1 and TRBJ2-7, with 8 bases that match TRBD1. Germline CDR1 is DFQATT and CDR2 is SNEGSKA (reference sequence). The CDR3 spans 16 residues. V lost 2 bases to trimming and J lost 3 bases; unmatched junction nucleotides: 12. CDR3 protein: CSARLSNQGARYEQYF. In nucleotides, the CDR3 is TGCAGTGCTAGACTATCTAATCAGGGGGCTCGCTACGAGCAGTACTTC.

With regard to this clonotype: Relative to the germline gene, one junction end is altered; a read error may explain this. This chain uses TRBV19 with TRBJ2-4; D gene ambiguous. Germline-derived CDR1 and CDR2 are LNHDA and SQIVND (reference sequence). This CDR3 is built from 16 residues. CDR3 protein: CAGSAQAPWAKNIQYF. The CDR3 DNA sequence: TGTGCCGGTAGTGCCCAGGCCCCCTGGGCCAAAAACATTCAGTACTTC.

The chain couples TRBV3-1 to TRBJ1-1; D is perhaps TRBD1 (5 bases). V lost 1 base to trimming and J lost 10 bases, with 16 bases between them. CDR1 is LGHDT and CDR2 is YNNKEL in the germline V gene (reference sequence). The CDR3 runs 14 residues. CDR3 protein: CASSQGELEGSAFF. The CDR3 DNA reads TGTGCCAGCAGCCAAGGAGAATTGGAGGGGTCAGCTTTCTTT. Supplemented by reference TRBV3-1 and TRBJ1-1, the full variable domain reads DTAVSQTPKYLVTQMGNDKSIKCEQNLGHDTMYWYKQDSKKFLKIMFSYNNKELIINETVPNRFSPKSPDKAHLNLHINSLELGDSAVYFCASSQGELEGSAFFGQGTRLTVV.

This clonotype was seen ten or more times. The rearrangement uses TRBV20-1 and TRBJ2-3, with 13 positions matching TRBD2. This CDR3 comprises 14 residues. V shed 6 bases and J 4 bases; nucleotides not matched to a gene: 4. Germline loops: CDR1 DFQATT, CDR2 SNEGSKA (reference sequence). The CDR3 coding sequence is TGCAGTGCCTGGACTAGCGGGAGCCCAGATACGCAGTATTTT. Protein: CSAWTSGSPDTQYF.

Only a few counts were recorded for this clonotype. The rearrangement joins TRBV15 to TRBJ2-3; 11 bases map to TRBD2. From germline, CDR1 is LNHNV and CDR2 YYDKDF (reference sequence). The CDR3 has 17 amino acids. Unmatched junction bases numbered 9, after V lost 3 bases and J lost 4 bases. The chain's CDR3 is CATSRDLAGGRADTQYF. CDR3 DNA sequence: TGTGCCACCAGCAGGGACCTAGCGGGGGGAAGGGCAGATACGCAGTATTTT.

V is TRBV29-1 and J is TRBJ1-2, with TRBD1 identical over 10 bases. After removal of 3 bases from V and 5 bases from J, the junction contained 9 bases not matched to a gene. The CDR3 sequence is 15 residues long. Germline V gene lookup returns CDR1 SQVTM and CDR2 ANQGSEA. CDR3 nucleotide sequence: TGCAGCGTTGAGTCTAGACAGGGGGCAGGATATGGCTACACCTTC. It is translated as CSVESRQGAGYGYTF.

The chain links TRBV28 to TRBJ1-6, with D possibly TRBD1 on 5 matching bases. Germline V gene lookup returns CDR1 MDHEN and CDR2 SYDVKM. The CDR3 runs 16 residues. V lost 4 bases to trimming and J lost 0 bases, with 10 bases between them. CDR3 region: CASSSGSSSYNSPLHF. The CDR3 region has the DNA TGTGCCAGCAGTTCAGGGTCTAGCTCCTATAATTCACCCCTCCACTTT.

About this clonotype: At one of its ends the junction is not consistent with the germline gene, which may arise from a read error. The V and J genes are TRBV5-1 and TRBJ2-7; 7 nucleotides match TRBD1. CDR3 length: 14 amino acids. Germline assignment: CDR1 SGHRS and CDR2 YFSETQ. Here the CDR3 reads CVSSRDSPQREQYF. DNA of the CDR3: TGCGTCAGCAGTAGGGACAGCCCGCAGCGGGAGCAGTACTTC.